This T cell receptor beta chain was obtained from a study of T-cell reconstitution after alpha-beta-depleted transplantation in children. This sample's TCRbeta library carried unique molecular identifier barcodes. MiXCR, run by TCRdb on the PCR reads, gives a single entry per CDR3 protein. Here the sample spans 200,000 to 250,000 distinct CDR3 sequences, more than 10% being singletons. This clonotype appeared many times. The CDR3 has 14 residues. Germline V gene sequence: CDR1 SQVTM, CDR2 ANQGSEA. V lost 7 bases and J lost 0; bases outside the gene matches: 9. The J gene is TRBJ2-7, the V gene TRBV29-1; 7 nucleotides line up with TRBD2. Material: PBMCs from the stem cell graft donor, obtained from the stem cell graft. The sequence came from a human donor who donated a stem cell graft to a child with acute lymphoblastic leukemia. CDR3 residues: CSAMGLISSYEQYF. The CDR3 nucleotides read TGCAGCGCCATGGGACTAATCAGCTCCTACGAGCAGTACTTC.